Below, 21 T cell receptor beta chains from the same sample are listed, as sequenced in a study of Tregs in tolerant kidney transplant recipients. Assay: immunoSEQ multiplex PCR; the TCRdb copy retains only in-frame clones and omits some. The sample lists over 50,000 clones, approximately 82% occurring once. The sequencing input was CD4+ T cells from blood. These receptors originate from a human donor in good health.

The J gene is TRBJ2-7, the V gene TRBV7-9, with TRBD2 matching 10 bases. V shed 1 base, J shed 4 bases, and the junction held 4 bases outside the gene matches. This CDR3 is built from 15 residues. Germline V gives CDR1 SEHNR, CDR2 FQNEAQ (reference sequence). Here the CDR3 DNA reads TGTGCCAGCAGCTTAGGGACTAGCGGAGGTTACGAGCAGTACTTC. It encodes CASSLGTSGGYEQYF.

The rearrangement links TRBV11-3 to TRBJ2-3; a weak D match, TRBD1 (5 bases). The CDR3 extends over 13 amino acids. Germline CDR1 reads SGHNT; CDR2 reads YENEEA. V was trimmed by 1 base and J by 6 bases, leaving 8 bases between them. CDR3 sequence: CASSLGGWDTQYF. CDR3 DNA: TGTGCCAGCAGCTTAGGGGGCTGGGATACGCAGTATTTT.

The chain uses TRBV4-3 and TRBJ1-2; no firm D call. This CDR3 spans 13 amino acids. Trimming removed 1 base at V and 4 bases at J, with 7 bases between. Germline CDR1 LGHNA, CDR2 YSLEER. The CDR3: CASSQASSYGYTF. DNA for the CDR3: TGCGCCAGCAGCCAAGCCTCCAGCTATGGCTACACCTTC.

The V and J genes are TRBV5-6 and TRBJ1-5; 7 bases line up with TRBD1. Germline CDR1 and CDR2: SGHDT and YYEEEE. The CDR3 is 15 residues long. V trimming: 3 bases; J trimming: 0 bases; junction bases outside the gene matches: 3. CDR3 residues: CASSSQGNSNQPQHF. CDR3 coding DNA: TGTGCCAGCAGCTCACAGGGGAATAGCAATCAGCCCCAGCATTTT.

V usage is TRBV6-5 and J usage is TRBJ2-7; 8 bases are shared with TRBD2. V trimming: 6 bases; J trimming: 2 bases; junction bases outside the gene matches: 3. CDR3 length: 13 residues. Per germline, CDR1 MNHEY and CDR2 SVGAGI. CDR3 DNA sequence: TGTGCCAGCAGCCGAGCGGGGGCCTACGAGCAGTACTTC. Its translation is CASSRAGAYEQYF.

This chain joins TRBV4-1 and TRBJ1-5, with D tentatively TRBD1 (5 bases). Germline CDR1 MGHRA, CDR2 YSYEKL. The CDR3 has 16 residues. V was shortened by 3 bases and J by 8 bases, with 20 bases between the two germline ends. CDR3 region: CASSHLYRDVKEPQHF. CDR3 in DNA: TGCGCCAGCAGCCACCTGTACCGGGACGTTAAAGAGCCCCAGCATTTT.

This clone has only one observation. The rearrangement uses TRBV29-1 and TRBJ2-3; D not certain. V was cut by 7 bases and J by 6 bases, with 11 bases left in between. The CDR3 loop spans 11 amino acids. Per germline, CDR1 SQVTM and CDR2 ANQGSEA. The CDR3 here is CSGIWADTQYF. The CDR3 DNA sequence: TGCAGCGGGATCTGGGCGGATACGCAGTATTTT.

The chain couples TRBV5-1 to TRBJ2-5; TRBD2 matches 8 bases. Germline CDR1 is SGHRS and CDR2 is YFSETQ. There are 15 residues in the CDR3. After removal of 4 bases from V and 5 bases from J, the junction contained 10 bases not matched to a gene. The CDR3 here is CASSLGLAAAETQYF. CDR3 DNA sequence: TGCGCCAGCAGCCTTGGACTAGCCGCGGCGGAGACCCAGTACTTC.

The genes are TRBV30 and TRBJ1-2; 7 nucleotides align to TRBD1. The germline V gene encodes CDR1 GTSNPN and CDR2 SVGIG (reference sequence). The length of the CDR3 is 15 residues. After removal of 4 bases from V and 3 bases from J, the junction contained 11 bases not matched to a gene. The chain's CDR3 is CAWTRDSGRDYGYTF. The CDR3 coding sequence is TGTGCCTGGACCAGGGACAGCGGGAGGGACTATGGCTACACCTTC. Drawing the rest from reference TRBV30 and TRBJ1-2, the complete variable domain is SQTIHQWPATLVQPVGSPLSLECTVEGTSNPNLYWYRQAAGRGLQLLFYSVGIGQISSEVPQNLSASRPQDRQFILSSKKLLLSDSGFYLCAWTRDSGRDYGYTFGSGTRLTVV.

V and J are TRBV6-4 and TRBJ2-7, with D unresolved. CDR3 length: 15 residues. V was cut by 2 bases and J by 3 bases, with 14 bases left in between. Germline CDR1 MRHNA, CDR2 SNTAGT. The CDR3 DNA is TGTGCCAGCAGTGACGGTGGACCTCTTATCTACGAGCAGTACTTC. Amino acid sequence: CASSDGGPLIYEQYF.

The chain carries TRBV18 and TRBJ1-1; D is undetermined. CDR1 is KGHSH and CDR2 is LQKENI in the germline V gene. The CDR3 covers 14 residues. V was pared by 0 bases and J by 4 bases, with 9 bases between. CDR3 DNA sequence: TGTGCCAGCTCACCACCAAGTCGAGGCACTGAAGCTTTCTTT. This sequence encodes CASSPPSRGTEAFF. Drawing the rest from reference TRBV18 and TRBJ1-1, the complete variable domain is NAGVMQNPRHLVRRRGQEARLRCSPMKGHSHVYWYRQLPEEGLKFMVYLQKENIIDESGMPKERFSAEFPKEGPSILRIQQVVRGDSAAYFCASSPPSRGTEAFFGQGTRLTVV.

The chain carries TRBV7-2 and TRBJ2-7; tentative D call: TRBD2 (7 bases). The V gene's germline CDR1 is SGHTA and CDR2 FQGNSA. The CDR3 contains 14 residues. V lost 0 bases and J 2 bases, leaving 8 bases between the germline ends. The CDR3 is CASSLAGGPYEQYF. DNA of the CDR3: TGTGCCAGCAGCTTAGCGGGGGGGCCCTACGAGCAGTACTTC.

This clone was picked up one time. The rearrangement uses TRBV9 and TRBJ1-1, with no clear D. CDR1 and CDR2 from the germline V gene are SGDLS and YYNGEE. Between the trimmed V and J ends, which lost 4 bases and 1 base, there was a span of 8 bases. CDR3 length: 13 amino acids. The CDR3 DNA is TGTGCCAGCAGCCAAGACCCGAACACTGAAGCTTTCTTT. This gives the protein CASSQDPNTEAFF.

This chain joins TRBV7-8 and TRBJ2-1, with a possible D match to TRBD2 (5 bases). Germline CDR1 and CDR2: SGHVS and FQNEAQ. This CDR3 spans 16 amino acids. Trimming shortened V by 5 bases and J by 1 base, and 15 bases separated the two germline ends. CDR3 sequence (DNA): TGTGCCAGCAGCCAACGTATAGCGCTATCCTACAATGAGCAGTTCTTC. It translates to CASSQRIALSYNEQFF.

This chain joins TRBV6-1 and TRBJ1-1; no reliable D call. Trimming removed 3 bases at V and 4 bases at J, with 9 bases between. This CDR3 is 13 amino acids long. CDR1 and CDR2 (germline): MNHNS, SASEGT. CDR3 residues: CASSEYLGTEAFF. Written as DNA, the CDR3 is TGTGCCAGCAGTGAGTACTTAGGCACTGAAGCTTTCTTT.

V and J are TRBV2 and TRBJ2-3; the D gene is possibly TRBD1 (5 bases). The CDR3 is made up of 13 amino acids. Trimming removed 8 bases from V and 5 bases from J, with 14 bases in between. CDR1 is SNHLY, CDR2 FYNNEI, per germline. The CDR3 loop reads CASLRVPRDTQYF. CDR3 nucleotide sequence: TGTGCCAGCCTCAGGGTCCCCAGAGATACGCAGTATTTT. Full variable domain (rest looked up from reference TRBV2 and TRBJ2-3): EPEVTQTPSHQVTQMGQEVILRCVPISNHLYFYWYRQILGQKVEFLVSFYNNEISEKSEIFDDQFSVERPDGSNFTLKIRSTKLEDSAMYFCASLRVPRDTQYFGPGTRLTVL.

V is TRBV5-1 and J is TRBJ2-1; D unresolved. The germline gives CDR1 SGHRS, CDR2 YFSETQ. The CDR3 length is 15 residues. V was clipped by 0 bases and J by 2 bases, with 9 bases between them. As DNA, the CDR3 is TGCGCCAGCAGCTTGGGGTCCGGGCCCTACAATGAGCAGTTCTTC. Its protein product is CASSLGSGPYNEQFF.

The rearrangement joins TRBV25-1 to TRBJ1-2, with 10 bases aligning to TRBD1. The CDR3 loop spans 14 amino acids. The germline CDR1 and CDR2 sequences are MGHDK and SYGVNS. Unmatched junction bases numbered 9, after V lost 6 bases and J lost 8 bases. The CDR3 here is CASSATGQGGGYTF. The CDR3 region has the DNA TGTGCCAGCAGCGCCACCGGACAGGGGGGCGGCTACACCTTC.

The chain combines TRBV9 with TRBJ2-3; D possibly uses TRBD1 or TRBD2 (5 bases each). Germline values: CDR1 SGDLS, CDR2 YYNGEE. CDR3 length: 15 residues. Between the trimmed V and J ends, which lost 0 bases and 3 bases, there was a span of 11 bases. CDR3 loop: CASSVAPGRTDTQYF. In DNA form, the CDR3 reads TGTGCCAGCAGCGTAGCTCCGGGGCGGACAGATACGCAGTATTTT.

This chain connects TRBV11-2 to TRBJ1-4; TRBD1 might be the D (5 bases). The germline CDR1 and CDR2 sequences are SGHAT and FQNNGV. V was pared by 5 bases and J by 7 bases, with 14 bases between. This CDR3 region has 14 residues. This CDR3 reads CASSLLGGIEKLFF. The CDR3 bases are TGTGCCAGCAGCCTCTTGGGGGGGATTGAAAAACTGTTTTTT.

The chain uses TRBV11-3 and TRBJ1-4; no clear D. Germline loops: CDR1 SGHNT, CDR2 YENEEA. The germline V and J ends were trimmed by 3 bases and 7 bases, with 12 bases remaining between them. The CDR3 consists of 14 residues. CDR3 sequence reads: CASSFGEGREKLFF. DNA of the CDR3: TGTGCCAGCAGCTTCGGGGAGGGTCGTGAAAAACTGTTTTTT.